These 14 T cell receptor beta chains originate from one sample sequenced in a study of radiation and T cells in renal cell carcinoma. Profiled with immunoSEQ multiplex PCR; TCRdb holds only in-frame clones, not every one. The sample consists of 20,000 to 25,000 clones, nearly 55% of them appearing once. The sample's treatment: treatment-naive control, cytoreductive nephrectomy. The sequenced sample was tumor tissue, obtained from a patient whose treatment was nephrectomy without radiotherapy. All receptors derive from a human donor with renal cell carcinoma.

The chain recombines TRBV21-1 with TRBJ2-1. TRBV21-1 is flagged as a pseudogene. The CDR3 contains 16 residues. This CDR3 reads CASSKPQGGDINEQFF. CDR3 DNA: TGTGCCAGCAGCAAGCCCCAAGGCGGGGACATCAATGAGCAGTTCTTC.

This chain connects TRBV7-8 to TRBJ2-3; D may be TRBD2 (6 bases). The V gene's germline CDR1 is SGHVS and CDR2 FQNEAQ. The CDR3 has 16 residues. Trimming removed 1 base from V and 3 bases from J, with 14 bases in between. CDR3 sequence (DNA): TGTGCCAGCAGCTTAGAGGTGGGGGGTGGTACAGATACGCAGTATTTT. Amino acid sequence: CASSLEVGGGTDTQYF.

J is TRBJ1-2 and V is TRBV6-6; 7 positions agree with TRBD1. Trimming took 6 bases from V and 5 from J; bases not matched to a gene: 12. The CDR3 loop spans 15 amino acids. Per the germline V gene, CDR1 is MNHNY and CDR2 is SVGAGI (reference sequence). The CDR3 bases are TGTGCCAGCAGCCCGACTGACGGGACAGTATATGGCTACACCTTC. Protein: CASSPTDGTVYGYTF.

By share of the sample, this clone is medium-sized. The chain employs TRBV7-8 and TRBJ1-1, with D unclear. CDR1 and CDR2 from the germline V gene are SGHVS and FQNEAQ. Trimming stripped 2 bases from V and 1 base from J, with 8 bases between. The CDR3 length is 14 residues. CDR3 DNA: TGTGCCAGCAGCTTAAGTGCAGCGAACACTGAAGCTTTCTTT. Protein sequence: CASSLSAANTEAFF. The full variable domain, with the rest looked up from reference TRBV7-8 and TRBJ1-1, is GAGVSQSPRYKVAKRGQDVALRCDPISGHVSLFWYQQALGQGPEFLTYFQNEAQLDKSGLPSDRFFAERPEGSVSTLKIQRTQQEDSAVYLCASSLSAANTEAFFGQGTRLTVV.

The V gene is TRBV6-5, the J gene TRBJ1-1; tentatively, D is TRBD1 (5 bases). The CDR3 runs to 14 residues. Germline CDR1 reads MNHEY; CDR2 reads SVGAGI. Trimming took off 4 bases at V and 5 bases at J, with 14 bases between the two ends. The CDR3 protein is CASSFDSLSTEAFF. The CDR3 nucleotides are TGTGCCAGCAGTTTTGACAGTCTTTCGACTGAAGCTTTCTTT.

This clone was seen a handful of times. V gene TRBV2 combines with J gene TRBJ2-7, with D perhaps assigned TRBD1 or TRBD2 (5 bases each). CDR1 and CDR2 (germline): SNHLY, FYNNEI. The CDR3 is 13 amino acids. V was trimmed by 7 bases and J by 2 bases, leaving 12 bases between them. The CDR3, as DNA: TGTGCCAGCAAATGGGACCAAACCTACGAGCAGTACTTC. Protein: CASKWDQTYEQYF.

This CDR3 reads CATSRDSTREQPQHF. CDR3 sequence (DNA): TGTGCCACCAGCAGAGATTCCACGCGAGAGCAGCCCCAGCATTTT. The V call is TRBV15, the J call TRBJ1-5; D call uncertain. Germline assignment: CDR1 LNHNV and CDR2 YYDKDF (reference sequence). V lost 0 bases to trimming and J lost 7 bases, with 13 bases between them. The CDR3 has 15 residues.

The rearrangement joins TRBV6-1 to TRBJ1-6; 8 bases align to TRBD1. The CDR3 has 18 amino acids. The germline CDR1 and CDR2 sequences are MNHNS and SASEGT. V shed 1 base, J shed 0 bases, and the junction held 5 bases outside the gene matches. CDR3 nucleotide sequence: TGTGCCAGCAGTGAAGACGGACAGGGAAGCTCCTATAATTCACCCCTCCACTTT. It codes for CASSEDGQGSSYNSPLHF.

This clone has a handful of counts. The chain links TRBV6-6 to TRBJ1-6; 7 bases match TRBD1. V shed 9 bases, J shed 0 bases, and the junction held 2 bases outside the gene matches. The V gene's germline CDR1 is MNHNY and CDR2 SVGAGI (reference sequence). CDR3 size: 14 residues. Written as DNA, the CDR3 is TGTGCCAGTCAGGGGGGCTCCTATAATTCACCCCTCCACTTT. It codes for CASQGGSYNSPLHF.

The chain carries TRBV30 and TRBJ2-6; D might be TRBD1 (6 bases). Germline-derived CDR1 and CDR2 are GTSNPN and SVGIG (reference sequence). V was cut by 3 bases and J by 0 bases, with 15 bases left in between. The CDR3 consists of 17 residues. CDR3 sequence (DNA): TGTGCCTGGAGAACCGGGACAAGGAGCTCTGGGGCCAACGTCCTGACTTTC. Translated: CAWRTGTRSSGANVLTF.

This clone appeared once. This chain uses TRBV30 with TRBJ1-6; no definite D call. The CDR3 has 12 residues. CDR1 GTSNPN and CDR2 SVGIG come from the germline V gene (reference sequence). Trimming shortened V by 1 base and J by 7 bases, and 5 bases separated the two germline ends. The CDR3, as DNA: TGTGCCTGGAGTGCGGTAAATTCACCCCTCCACTTT. Translation gives CAWSAVNSPLHF.

The chain combines TRBV25-1 with TRBJ2-2; D unresolved. There are 12 residues in the CDR3. Trimming shortened V by 5 bases and J by 5 bases, and 6 bases separated the two germline ends. Germline V gene data show CDR1 as MGHDK and CDR2 as SYGVNS. CDR3 in amino acids: CASSSGTGELFF. CDR3 in DNA: TGTGCCAGCAGTAGTGGGACCGGGGAGCTGTTTTTT.

The rearrangement uses TRBV7-3 and TRBJ1-1, with a tentative D call TRBD1 (5 bases). V was shortened by 5 bases and J by 2 bases, with 9 bases between the two germline ends. The length of the CDR3 is 13 residues. Germline CDR1 SGHTA, CDR2 FQGTGA. The CDR3 spells CASSVTANTEAFF. CDR3 nucleotides: TGTGCCAGCAGCGTGACAGCTAACACTGAAGCTTTCTTT.

V gene TRBV25-1 combines with J gene TRBJ1-4; D remains ambiguous. CDR3 size: 15 residues. The V and J ends lost 5 bases and 0 bases respectively, with 10 bases between them. Germline V lookup: CDR1 MGHDK, CDR2 SYGVNS. The CDR3: CASSPARATNEKLFF. The CDR3 DNA is TGTGCCAGCAGTCCCGCGAGGGCAACTAATGAAAAACTGTTTTTT.